The next 8 T cell receptor beta chains were all read from a single sample in a study of cytomegalovirus exposure and HLA in healthy donors. PCR employed 60 Vbeta and 13 Jbeta primers. Libraries were prepared by immunoSEQ multiplex PCR; TCRdb keeps only in-frame clonotypes and omits some of them. The sample has some 120,000 clones. Source material: PBMCs. The source of these receptors is a young man in good health and CMV-seronegative.

This chain links TRBV6-1 with TRBJ2-7, with D tentatively TRBD2 (5 bases). Per the germline V gene, CDR1 is MNHNS and CDR2 is SASEGT. Trimming removed 6 bases at V and 2 bases at J, with 11 bases between. CDR3 size: 13 residues. CDR3 protein: CASSISGAYEQYF. In DNA, the CDR3 is TGTGCCAGCAGCATTTCCGGGGCCTACGAGCAGTACTTC.

V gene TRBV5-6 combines with J gene TRBJ1-1; D perhaps matches TRBD1 (5 bases). V dropped 4 bases and J dropped 2 bases, with 12 bases sitting between them. CDR3 length: 14 residues. Germline CDR1 is SGHDT and CDR2 is YYEEEE. CDR3 protein: CASSPGLFNTEAFF. CDR3 DNA: TGTGCCAGCAGCCCGGGACTCTTTAACACTGAAGCTTTCTTT.

Worth noting for this clone: The sample carries other DNA sequences with the same CDR3. The chain has TRBV12-5 and TRBJ1-1; 9 nucleotides line up with TRBD1. J was trimmed by 1 base and V by 0 bases; bases with no gene match: 6. This CDR3 region has 17 residues. CDR1 is LGHNT, CDR2 FRNRAP, per germline. CDR3 coding DNA: TGTGCTAGTGGTTTGGTACGGGGACAGGGTACGAACACTGAAGCTTTCTTT. Encoded protein: CASGLVRGQGTNTEAFF.

This chain links TRBV7-2 with TRBJ2-7; D may be TRBD1 (6 bases). This CDR3 spans 13 amino acids. Germline V gene sequence: CDR1 SGHTA, CDR2 FQGNSA. Trimming stripped 8 bases from V and 2 bases from J, with 13 bases between. CDR3 sequence (DNA): TGTGCCAGCGCATCGGACAGAGCCTACGAGCAGTACTTC. This sequence encodes CASASDRAYEQYF.

The CDR3 sequence: CASSLDRGWVTGELFF. The CDR3 DNA reads as TGCGCCAGCAGCTTGGATCGGGGATGGGTCACCGGGGAGCTGTTTTTT. This sequence joins TRBV5-1 and TRBJ2-2; possibly TRBD2 for D (5 bases). CDR1 and CDR2 (germline): SGHRS, YFSETQ. The CDR3 covers 16 residues. Trimming left V 0 bases short and J 4 bases short, with 13 bases between.

Remarks on this clone: The same CDR3 is also encoded by other DNA sequences in this sample. V is TRBV5-1 and J is TRBJ2-3, with D possibly being TRBD1 (6 bases). Trimming removed 0 bases at V and 2 bases at J, with 10 bases between. CDR1 is SGHRS and CDR2 is YFSETQ in the germline V gene. This CDR3 contains 15 residues. The CDR3 protein is CASSLAGQTTDTQYF. The CDR3, as DNA: TGCGCCAGCAGCTTGGCCGGACAGACCACAGATACGCAGTATTTT.

V and J are TRBV12-5 and TRBJ2-1; 8 bases match TRBD1. This CDR3 spans 14 amino acids. V was pared by 5 bases and J by 8 bases, with 8 bases of the junction left unmatched. Germline loops: CDR1 LGHNT, CDR2 FRNRAP. This CDR3 reads CASGKDRAGHEQFF. The CDR3 DNA sequence: TGTGCTAGTGGTAAGGACAGGGCAGGACATGAGCAGTTCTTC.

DNA for the CDR3: TGCGCCAGCAGCATCGACTCCTCGGGGGGCGAGCAGTACTTC. Translated: CASSIDSSGGEQYF. V and J are TRBV5-1 and TRBJ2-7; 7 bases map to TRBD2. The CDR3 spans 14 residues. The junction had 10 bases not matched to a gene; V was cut back by 4 bases and J by 6 bases. Germline CDR1 and CDR2: SGHRS and YFSETQ.